This paragraph covers one T cell receptor beta chain sequence. The data are from a study of cytomegalovirus exposure and HLA in healthy donors. Primers: 60 Vbeta forward and 13 Jbeta reverse. The assay was immunoSEQ multiplex PCR, and TCRdb's table has in-frame clones only and misses some. Of around 150,000 clones listed, about 75% are singletons. Sequenced material: PBMCs. The TCR comes from a man between 18 and 35 years old in good health and CMV-seronegative.

The DNA of the CDR3 is TGTGCCAGCAGCGTAGGGGGACTAGCCTCCGAGCAGTACTTC. Protein sequence: CASSVGGLASEQYF. The chain joins TRBV9 to TRBJ2-7; 9 bases line up with TRBD2. The CDR3 has 14 amino acids. Germline-derived CDR1 and CDR2 are SGDLS and YYNGEE. The junction had 4 bases not matched to a gene; V was cut back by 0 bases and J by 6 bases.